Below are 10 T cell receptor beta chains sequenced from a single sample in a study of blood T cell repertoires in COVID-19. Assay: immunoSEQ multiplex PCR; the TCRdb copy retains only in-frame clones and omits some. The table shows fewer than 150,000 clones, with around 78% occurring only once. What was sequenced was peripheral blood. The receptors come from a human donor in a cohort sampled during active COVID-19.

The CDR3 DNA reads as TGTGCCAGCAGCTTCTCCTGGGACTCGTCCTACGAGCAGTACTTC. Translated: CASSFSWDSSYEQYF. This chain links TRBV5-4 with TRBJ2-7, with TRBD2 as a possible D gene (6 bases). The CDR3 length is 15 residues. Trimming took off 2 bases at V and 1 base at J, with 13 bases between the two ends. Germline V gene sequence: CDR1 SGHNT, CDR2 YYREEE (reference sequence).

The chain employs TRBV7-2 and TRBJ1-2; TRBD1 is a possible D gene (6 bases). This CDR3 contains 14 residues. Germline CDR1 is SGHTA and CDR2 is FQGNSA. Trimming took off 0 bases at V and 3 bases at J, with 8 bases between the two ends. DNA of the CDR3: TGTGCCAGCAGCTTAGCTGACAGGTACTATGGCTACACCTTC. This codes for CASSLADRYYGYTF.

The CDR3: CASSGTGVYEQYF. The CDR3 region has the DNA TGTGCCAGCAGCGGGACAGGCGTCTACGAGCAGTACTTC. The gene calls are TRBV11-2 and TRBJ2-7; 8 bases fit TRBD1. This CDR3 has 13 amino acids. V shed 5 bases, J shed 3 bases, and the junction held 3 bases outside the gene matches. Germline V gene data show CDR1 as SGHAT and CDR2 as FQNNGV.

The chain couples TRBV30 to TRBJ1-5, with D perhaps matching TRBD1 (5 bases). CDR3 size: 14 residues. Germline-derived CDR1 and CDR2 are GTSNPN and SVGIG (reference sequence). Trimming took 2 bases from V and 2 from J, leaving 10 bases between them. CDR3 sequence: CAWSLGTGNQPQHF. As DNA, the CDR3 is TGTGCCTGGAGTCTCGGGACTGGCAATCAGCCCCAGCATTTT. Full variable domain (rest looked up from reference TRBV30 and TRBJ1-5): SQTIHQWPATLVQPVGSPLSLECTVEGTSNPNLYWYRQAAGRGLQLLFYSVGIGQISSEVPQNLSASRPQDRQFILSSKKLLLSDSGFYLCAWSLGTGNQPQHFGDGTRLSIL.

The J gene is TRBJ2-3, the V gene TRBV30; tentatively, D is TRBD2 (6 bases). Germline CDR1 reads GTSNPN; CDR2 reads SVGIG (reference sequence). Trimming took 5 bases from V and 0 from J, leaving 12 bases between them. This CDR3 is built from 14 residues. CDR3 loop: CAWGVAASTDTQYF. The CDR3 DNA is TGTGCCTGGGGGGTAGCGGCGAGCACAGATACGCAGTATTTT.

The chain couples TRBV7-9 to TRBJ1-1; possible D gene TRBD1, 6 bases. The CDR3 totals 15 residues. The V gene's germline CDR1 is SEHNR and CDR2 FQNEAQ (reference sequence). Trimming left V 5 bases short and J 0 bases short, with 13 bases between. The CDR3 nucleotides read TGTGCCAGCAGCCCTCAACAGGGTTTGAACACTGAAGCTTTCTTT. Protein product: CASSPQQGLNTEAFF.

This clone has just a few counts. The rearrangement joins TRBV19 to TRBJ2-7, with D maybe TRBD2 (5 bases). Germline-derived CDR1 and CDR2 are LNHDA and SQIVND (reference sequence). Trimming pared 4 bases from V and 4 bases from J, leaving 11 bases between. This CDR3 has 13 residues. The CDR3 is CASSTGSGYEQYF. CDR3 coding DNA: TGTGCCAGTAGTACGGGGTCTGGTTACGAGCAGTACTTC.

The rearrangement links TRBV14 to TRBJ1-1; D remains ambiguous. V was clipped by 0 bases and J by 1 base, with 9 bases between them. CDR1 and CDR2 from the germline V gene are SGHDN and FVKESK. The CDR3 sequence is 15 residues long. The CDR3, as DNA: TGTGCCAGCAGCCAAGAGTGGCAACCGAACACTGAAGCTTTCTTT. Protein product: CASSQEWQPNTEAFF.

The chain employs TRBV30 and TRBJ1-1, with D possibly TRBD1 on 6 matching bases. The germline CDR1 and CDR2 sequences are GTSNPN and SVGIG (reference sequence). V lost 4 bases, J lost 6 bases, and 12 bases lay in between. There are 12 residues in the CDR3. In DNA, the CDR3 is TGTGCCTGGACTACAGGGTACCCTGAAGCTTTCTTT. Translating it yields CAWTTGYPEAFF. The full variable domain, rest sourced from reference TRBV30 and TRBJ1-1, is SQTIHQWPATLVQPVGSPLSLECTVEGTSNPNLYWYRQAAGRGLQLLFYSVGIGQISSEVPQNLSASRPQDRQFILSSKKLLLSDSGFYLCAWTTGYPEAFFGQGTRLTVV.

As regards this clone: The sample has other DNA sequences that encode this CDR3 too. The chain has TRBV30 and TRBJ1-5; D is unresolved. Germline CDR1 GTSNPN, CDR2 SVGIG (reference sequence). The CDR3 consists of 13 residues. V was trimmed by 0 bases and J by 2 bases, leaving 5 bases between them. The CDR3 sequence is CAWSVQGNQPQHF. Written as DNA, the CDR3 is TGTGCCTGGAGTGTGCAGGGCAATCAGCCCCAGCATTTT.